These T cell receptor beta chains were read from a single sample in a study of blood T cell repertoires in COVID-19. Assay used: immunoSEQ multiplex PCR; TCRdb lists only in-frame clones, some missing. Among about 310,000 clones listed, around 90% were seen once. Source material: peripheral blood. Receptors were obtained from a man aged 50 to 60 with active or convalescent COVID-19. Both conserved end residues are part of each CDR3. Fields, in order: clone size, D gene, V gene, J gene, CDR3 DNA, CDR3 protein. A D gene is named only where the DNA matches it firmly. Clone size, where shown, is once, few, many, or a class for clones that have expanded.

>-|TRBD1|TRBV27|TRBJ1-1
TGTGCCAGCAGTTTAGCGACAGGGGGTTATGAAGCTTTCTTT
CASSLATGGYEAFF
>few|TRBD1|TRBV28|TRBJ1-2
TGTGCCAGCACCACCGGGACAGGGGTATATGGCTACACCTTC
CASTTGTGVYGYTF
>-|-|TRBV27|TRBJ1-2
TGTGCCAGCAGTTTAAGTAGGGGGGGTGGTGGCTACACCTTC
CASSLSRGGGGYTF
>-|TRBD1|TRBV5-5|TRBJ1-5
TGCGCCAGCAGCTTGGAACAGGGGGCTCGACAGCCCCAGCATTTT
CASSLEQGARQPQHF
>-|TRBD1|TRBV6-6|TRBJ1-1
TGTGCCAGCAGTCCAGGGGGCGAAGGAATCAGAGCTTTCTTT
CASSPGGEGIRAFF
>-|-|TRBV6-2/TRBV6-3|TRBJ1-2
TGTGCCAGCAGTCCCACCGGGATCTATGGCTACACCTTC
CASSPTGIYGYTF
>-|TRBD1|TRBV24-1|TRBJ1-4
TGTGCCACCAGTGATTACAGGGGAAAACTGTTTTTT
CATSDYRGKLFF
>-|-|TRBV13|TRBJ2-1
TGTGCCAGCAGCTTATCAGGGCTTAATGAGCAGTTCTTC
CASSLSGLNEQFF
>-|TRBD2|TRBV7-9|TRBJ2-1
TGTGCCAGCAGCTTAGGGTGGGAGGGCCTTGTAAGCTCCTACAATGAGCAGTTCTTC
CASSLGWEGLVSSYNEQFF
>-|TRBD1|TRBV2|TRBJ2-4
TGTGCCAGCATCCGGACAGGGTCGGCCAAAAACATTCAGTACTTC
CASIRTGSAKNIQYF
>-|-|TRBV28|TRBJ2-1
TGTGCCAGCAGTTTATTTGGTCAGAATGAGCAGTTCTTC
CASSLFGQNEQFF
>-|-|TRBV19|TRBJ1-5
TGTGCCAGTAGTATACCGTCGGACACCCGCAATCAGCCCCAGCATTTT
CASSIPSDTRNQPQHF
>-|-|TRBV6-1|TRBJ2-1
TGTGCCAGCAGTGAAGGGTGGCAGCAGTTCTTC
CASSEGWQQFF
>-|-|TRBV4-1|TRBJ2-5
TGCGCCAGCAGTCCGGACTTGGGGAGAGAGACCCAGTACTTC
CASSPDLGRETQYF
>-|TRBD1|TRBV5-1|TRBJ1-4
TGCGCCAGCAGCCCGGACAGGGGAAATGAAAAACTGTTTTTT
CASSPDRGNEKLFF
>-|-|TRBV7-9|TRBJ2-3
TGTGCCAGCAGCTTAGCTCTAGGAGGGTATGCAGATACGCAGTATTTT
CASSLALGGYADTQYF
>-|-|TRBV29-1|TRBJ2-5
TGCAGCGTTACGAGGTCTGGTCCGGAGACCCAGTACTTC
CSVTRSGPETQYF
>once|TRBD1|TRBV29-1|TRBJ1-2
TGCAGCGTGGAAGACTGGACAGGGTCGGACGGCTACACCTTC
CSVEDWTGSDGYTF
>-|-|TRBV21-1|TRBJ1-1
TGTGCCAGCAGCAAACCCCAGGGGGCGAGGACTGAAGCTTTCTTT
CASSKPQGARTEAFF
>-|TRBD2|TRBV7-9|TRBJ2-5
TGTGCCAGCAGCTTAGCACTAGCGGGAGACCGAGCCCAGTACTTC
CASSLALAGDRAQYF
>once|-|TRBV6-6|TRBJ1-1
TGTGCCAGCAGTTGGGAGATGAACACTGAAGCTTTCTTT
CASSWEMNTEAFF
>once|TRBD2|TRBV24-1|TRBJ2-6
TGTGCCACCAGTGATTCCCGACTAGCGGGACCCTCTGGGGCCAACGTCCTGACTTTC
CATSDSRLAGPSGANVLTF
>-|TRBD1|TRBV7-9|TRBJ1-2
TGTTCCCTGGGAGGGACAGGGTTGGGCTATGGCTACACCTTC
CSLGGTGLGYGYTF
>-|TRBD2|TRBV28|TRBJ2-7
TGTGCCAGCAGTTTAGGGCTTCTAGCGGGGGGATTATACTTC
CASSLGLLAGGLYF
>-|TRBD1|TRBV5-6|TRBJ1-2
TGTGCCAGCAGCTTGAGGTGGGGACAGGGGAGGAGAGGCTACACCTTC
CASSLRWGQGRRGYTF
>-|-|TRBV27|TRBJ1-5
TGTGCCAGCAGTTTATTGGGTAGCGCTCGAGTGTGGCCCCAGCATTTT
CASSLLGSARVWPQHF
>-|-|TRBV5-4|TRBJ1-2
TGTGCCAGCAGCTCCAGGGGAGAGGGCTATGGCTACACCTTC
CASSSRGEGYGYTF
>-|-|TRBV6-5|TRBJ2-1
TGTGCCAGCAGTTACTTCCCACCGGACAATGAGCAGTTCTTC
CASSYFPPDNEQFF
>-|-|TRBV12-3/TRBV12-4|TRBJ1-1
TGTGCCAGCAGCTATCAATCGAACACTGAAGCTTTCTTT
CASSYQSNTEAFF
>-|TRBD2|TRBV4-2|TRBJ2-6
TGTGCCAGCAGCCAAGTCCTTGTAGCGGGATCGGCCAACGTCCTGACTTTC
CASSQVLVAGSANVLTF
>-|TRBD1|TRBV29-1|TRBJ1-4
TGCAGCGTTGGGGGGACAGACAATTGGGAAAAACTGTTTTTT
CSVGGTDNWEKLFF
>-|-|TRBV3-1/TRBV3-2|TRBJ1-6
TGTGCCAGCAGCCAAGGCCAGGGCTATAATTCACCCCTCCACTTT
CASSQGQGYNSPLHF
>-|-|TRBV5-1|TRBJ1-1
TGCGCCAGCAGCTTTCTAATAACAGGGAACACTGAAGCTTTCTTT
CASSFLITGNTEAFF
>-|TRBD2|TRBV7-9|TRBJ2-1
TGTGCCAGCAAACAAGCGGGGCCTCCTGGGAATGAGCAGTTCTTC
CASKQAGPPGNEQFF
>-|TRBD1|TRBV28|TRBJ2-7
TGTGCCAGCAGTTTATCTGACAGGGGGCGCCTCCCCGAGCAGTACTTC
CASSLSDRGRLPEQYF
>-|TRBD1|TRBV5-1|TRBJ1-3
TGCGCCAGCGGGGACGGGAGGACAGGGGTCGGAAACACCATATATTTT
CASGDGRTGVGNTIYF
>-|-|TRBV28|TRBJ1-3
TGTGCCAGCAGTCAGTTATCTGGAAACACCATATATTTT
CASSQLSGNTIYF
>-|TRBD2|TRBV5-4|TRBJ2-5
TGTGCCAGCAGCTTGCCCCCCGGACTAGCGGGGGGAATTTACCAAGAGACCCAGTACTTC
CASSLPPGLAGGIYQETQYF
>-|-|TRBV7-8|TRBJ2-3
TGTGCCAGCAGCTACACCGCAGGGATTAGGAGCACAGATACGCAGTATTTT
CASSYTAGIRSTDTQYF
>once|-|TRBV12-3/TRBV12-4|TRBJ1-4
TGTGCCAGCAGTTACAGGGCTGAAAAACTGTTTTTT
CASSYRAEKLFF
>-|TRBD1|TRBV30|TRBJ2-2
TGTGCCTGGAGTGTACTTGGACAGGGCGCCGCGACCGGGGAGCTGTTTTTT
CAWSVLGQGAATGELFF
>-|TRBD1|TRBV28|TRBJ1-2
TGTGCCAGCAGTTCTTGGGACAGGGGGGCCCTTAACTATGGCTACACCTTC
CASSSWDRGALNYGYTF
>-|TRBD1|TRBV7-9|TRBJ1-3
TGTGCCAGCAGCTTGGGACAGATAAACACCATATATTTT
CASSLGQINTIYF